The TCR beta chain described here comes from a study of OX40 agonist ivuxolimab in advanced cancers. Assay used: immunoSEQ multiplex PCR; TCRdb lists only in-frame clones, some missing. The sample comprises 70,000 or so clones, around 88% of which are singletons, and 0.8% to 0.9% rests with the top ten. Germline V lookup: CDR1 MDHEN, CDR2 SYDVKM. The CDR3 is made up of 13 amino acids. Trimming cost V 2 bases and J 3 bases, with 8 bases left between them. The receptor comes from an adult with an advanced solid tumor such as melanoma, head and neck, liver or kidney cancer. The rearrangement uses TRBV28 and TRBJ2-7; the D is unclear. Sequenced here: CD4+ or CD8+ T cells sorted from blood, sampled in a trial of the OX40 agonist ivuxolimab. In DNA form, the CDR3 reads TGTGCCAGCAGTTTAGATGGCCTCTACGAGCAGTACTTC. Protein: CASSLDGLYEQYF.